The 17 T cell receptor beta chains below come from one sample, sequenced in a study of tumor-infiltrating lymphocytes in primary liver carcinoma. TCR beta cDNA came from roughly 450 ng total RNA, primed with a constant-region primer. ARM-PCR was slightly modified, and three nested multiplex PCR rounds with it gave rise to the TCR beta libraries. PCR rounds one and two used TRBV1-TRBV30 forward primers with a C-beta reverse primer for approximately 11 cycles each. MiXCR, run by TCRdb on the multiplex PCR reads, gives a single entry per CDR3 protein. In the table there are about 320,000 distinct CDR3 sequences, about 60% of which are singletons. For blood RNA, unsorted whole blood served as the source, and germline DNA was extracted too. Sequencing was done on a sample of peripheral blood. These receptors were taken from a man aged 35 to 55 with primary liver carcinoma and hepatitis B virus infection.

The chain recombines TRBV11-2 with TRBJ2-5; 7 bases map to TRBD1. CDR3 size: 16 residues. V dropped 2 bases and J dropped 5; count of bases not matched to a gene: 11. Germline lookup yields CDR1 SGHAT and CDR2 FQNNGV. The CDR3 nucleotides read TGTGCCAGCAGCTTAAGCACTCAGGGGGTGAGGGAGACCCAGTACTTC. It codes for CASSLSTQGVRETQYF.

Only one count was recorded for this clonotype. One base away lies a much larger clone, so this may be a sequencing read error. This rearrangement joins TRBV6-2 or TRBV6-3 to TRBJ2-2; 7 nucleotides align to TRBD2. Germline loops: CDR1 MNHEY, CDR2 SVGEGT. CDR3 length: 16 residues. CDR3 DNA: TGTGCCAGCAGTCCAGCGGGGACCGCGAACACCGGGGAGCTGCTTTTT. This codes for CASSPAGTANTGELLF.

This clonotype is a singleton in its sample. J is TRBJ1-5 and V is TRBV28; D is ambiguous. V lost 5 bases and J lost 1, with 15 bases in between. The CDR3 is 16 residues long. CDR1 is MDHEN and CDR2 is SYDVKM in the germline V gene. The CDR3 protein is CASSTIGRGSNQPQHF. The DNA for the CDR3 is TGTGCCAGCAGTACTATTGGGAGAGGCAGCAATCAGCCCCAGCATTTT.

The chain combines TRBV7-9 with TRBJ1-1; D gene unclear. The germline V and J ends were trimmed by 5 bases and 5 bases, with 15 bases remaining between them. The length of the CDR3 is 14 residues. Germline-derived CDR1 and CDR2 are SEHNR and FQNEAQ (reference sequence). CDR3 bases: TGTGCCAGCAGCGCCGGACGGGCGAATACTGAAGCTTTCTTT. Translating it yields CASSAGRANTEAFF.

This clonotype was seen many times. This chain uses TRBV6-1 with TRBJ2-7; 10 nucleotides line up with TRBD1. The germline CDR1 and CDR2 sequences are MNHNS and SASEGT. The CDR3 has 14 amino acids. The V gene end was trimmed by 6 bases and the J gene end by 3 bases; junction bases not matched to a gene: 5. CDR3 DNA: TGTGCCAGCAGCAGGACAGGGGGACACTACGAGCAGTACTTC. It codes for CASSRTGGHYEQYF.

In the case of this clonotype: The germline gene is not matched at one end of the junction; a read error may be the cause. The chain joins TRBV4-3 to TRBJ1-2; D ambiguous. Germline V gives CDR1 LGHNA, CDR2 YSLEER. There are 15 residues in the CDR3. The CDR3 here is CASSQDRRTNYDYTF. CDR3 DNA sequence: TGTGCCAGCAGCCAAGACCGGAGGACTAACTATGACTACACCTTC.

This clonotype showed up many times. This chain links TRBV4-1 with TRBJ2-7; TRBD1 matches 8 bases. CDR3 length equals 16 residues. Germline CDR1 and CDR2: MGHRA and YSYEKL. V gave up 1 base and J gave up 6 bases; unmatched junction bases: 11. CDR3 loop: CASSQVDRAKSSEQYF. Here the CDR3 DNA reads TGCGCCAGCAGCCAAGTGGACAGGGCGAAGTCTTCCGAGCAGTACTTC.

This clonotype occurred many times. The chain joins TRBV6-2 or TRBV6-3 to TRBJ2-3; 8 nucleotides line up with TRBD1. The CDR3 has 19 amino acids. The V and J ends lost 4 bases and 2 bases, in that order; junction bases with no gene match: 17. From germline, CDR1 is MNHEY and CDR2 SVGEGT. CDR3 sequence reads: CASSSIINHGTGVTDTQYF. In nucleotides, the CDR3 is TGTGCCAGCAGTTCCATCATCAATCACGGGACAGGTGTCACAGATACGCAGTATTTT.

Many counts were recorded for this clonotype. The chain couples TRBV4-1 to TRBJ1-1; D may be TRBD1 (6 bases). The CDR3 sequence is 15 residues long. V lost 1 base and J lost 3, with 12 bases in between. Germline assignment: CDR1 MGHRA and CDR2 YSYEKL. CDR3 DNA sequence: TGCGCCAGCAGCCAAGGGTGGGGGGCCGACACTGAAGCTTTCTTT. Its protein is CASSQGWGADTEAFF.

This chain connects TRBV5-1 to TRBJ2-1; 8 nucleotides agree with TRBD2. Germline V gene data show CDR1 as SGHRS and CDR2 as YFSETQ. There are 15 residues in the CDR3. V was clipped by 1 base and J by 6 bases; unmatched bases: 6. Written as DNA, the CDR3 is TGCGCCAGCAGCTTGTTGCGGGAGGCTATCAATGAGCAGTTCTTC. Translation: CASSLLREAINEQFF. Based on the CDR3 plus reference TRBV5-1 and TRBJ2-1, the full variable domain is KAGVTQTPRYLIKTRGQQVTLSCSPISGHRSVSWYQQTPGQGLQFLFEYFSETQRNKGNFPGRFSGRQFSNSRSEMNVSTLELGDSALYLCASSLLREAINEQFFGPGTRLTVL.

CDR3 region: CASSEDGGGWADTQYF. DNA for the CDR3: TGTGCCAGCAGTGAAGACGGGGGAGGGTGGGCAGATACGCAGTATTTT. The V and J genes are TRBV6-1 and TRBJ2-3; TRBD2 aligns across 7 bases. The germline V gene encodes CDR1 MNHNS and CDR2 SASEGT. Trimming took 1 base from V and 4 from J; bases not matched to a gene: 8. The CDR3 spans 16 residues.

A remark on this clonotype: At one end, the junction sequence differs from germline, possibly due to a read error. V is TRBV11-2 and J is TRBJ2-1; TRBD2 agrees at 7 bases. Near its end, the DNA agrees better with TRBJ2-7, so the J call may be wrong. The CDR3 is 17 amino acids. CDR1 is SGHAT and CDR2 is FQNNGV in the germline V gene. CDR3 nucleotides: TGTGCTAGCAGACAAGGACTAGAGGGAGGGTGGTCCTACGAGCAGTACTTC. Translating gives CASRQGLEGGWSYEQYF.

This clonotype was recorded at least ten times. CDR3 protein: CASTTKRTAGGPPDTQYF. For the CDR3, the DNA is TGTGCCAGCACTACCAAGAGGACGGCGGGAGGGCCTCCAGATACGCAGTATTTT. The chain combines TRBV6-5 with TRBJ2-3; TRBD2 matches at 9 bases. Germline loops: CDR1 MNHEY, CDR2 SVGAGI. This CDR3 contains 18 residues. J lost 4 bases, V lost 7 bases, and 18 bases had no gene match.

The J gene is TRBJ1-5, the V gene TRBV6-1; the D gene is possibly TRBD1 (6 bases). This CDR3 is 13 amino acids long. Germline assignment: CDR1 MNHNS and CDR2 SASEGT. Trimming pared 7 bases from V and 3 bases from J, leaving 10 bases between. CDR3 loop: CASNTGPNQPQHF. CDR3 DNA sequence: TGTGCCAGCAATACAGGGCCCAATCAGCCCCAGCATTTT.

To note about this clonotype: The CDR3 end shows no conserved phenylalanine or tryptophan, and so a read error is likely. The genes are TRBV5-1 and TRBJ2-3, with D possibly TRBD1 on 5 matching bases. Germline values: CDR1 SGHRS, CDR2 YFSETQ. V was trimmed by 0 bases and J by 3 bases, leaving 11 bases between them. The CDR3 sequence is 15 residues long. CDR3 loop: CASSLDVRETDTQYY. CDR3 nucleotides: TGCGCCAGCAGCTTGGATGTCAGGGAAACAGATACGCAGTATTAT.

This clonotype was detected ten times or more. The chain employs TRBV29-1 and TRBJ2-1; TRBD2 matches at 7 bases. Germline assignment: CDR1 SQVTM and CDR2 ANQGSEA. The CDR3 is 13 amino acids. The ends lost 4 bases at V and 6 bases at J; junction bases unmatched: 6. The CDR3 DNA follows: TGCAGCGTTGTCCCGGGGAGGGTCAATGAGCAGTTCTTC. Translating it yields CSVVPGRVNEQFF.

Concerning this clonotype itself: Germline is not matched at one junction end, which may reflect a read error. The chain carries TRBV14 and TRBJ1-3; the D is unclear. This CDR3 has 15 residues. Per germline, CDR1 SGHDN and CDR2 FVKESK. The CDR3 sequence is CASSQDRTARNTLYF. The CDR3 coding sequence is TGTGCCAGCAGCCAAGATCGGACGGCCAGAAACACCTTATATTTT.